This T cell receptor beta chain is drawn from a study of T cell responses to AZD1222 COVID-19 vaccine. CDR3 length: 18 residues. Germline CDR1 and CDR2: ENHRY and SYGVKD. V lost 4 bases and J lost 1; bases outside the gene matches: 10. Clones were sequenced by immunoSEQ multiplex PCR, and TCRdb holds only the in-frame ones, with some missing. The table lists some 80,000 clones, approximately 88% of them singletons. The sequence was obtained from an adult who received the MenACWY meningococcal vaccine as a control. V gene TRBV10-3 combines with J gene TRBJ2-5; 12 nucleotides agree with TRBD2. The specimen comprised peripheral blood, sampled 28 days after the second dose of the MenACWY control vaccine. The CDR3 DNA follows: TGTGCCATCAGTGCCCGCCTAGCGGGGGGGATAATCCAAGAGACCCAGTACTTC. Translating gives CAISARLAGGIIQETQYF.